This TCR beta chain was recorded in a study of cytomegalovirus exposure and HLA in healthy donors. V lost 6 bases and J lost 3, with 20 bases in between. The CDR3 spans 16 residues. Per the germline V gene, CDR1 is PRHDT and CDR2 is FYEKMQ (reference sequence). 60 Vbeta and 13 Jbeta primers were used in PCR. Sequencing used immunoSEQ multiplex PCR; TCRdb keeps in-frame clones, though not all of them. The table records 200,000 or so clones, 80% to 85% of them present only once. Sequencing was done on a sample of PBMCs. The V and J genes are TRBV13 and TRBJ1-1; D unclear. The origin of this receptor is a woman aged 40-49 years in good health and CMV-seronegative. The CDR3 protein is CASSPQTGGLDTEAFF. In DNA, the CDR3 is TGTGCCAGCAGTCCTCAAACTGGCGGACTAGACACTGAAGCTTTCTTT.